This TCR beta chain is from a study of cytomegalovirus exposure and HLA in healthy donors (TCRdb year 2017). For context, the study as a whole: An earlier analysis of approximately 550 of the donors reported roughly 270 Gb of sequence data and 100 million to 140 million unique TCR beta sequences from about 179 million T cells. The number of typed donors differed by locus: about 620-640 for A, B, C, DRB1 and DQB1; approximately 520 for DQA1; approximately 610 for DPA1; and around 490 for DPB1. Rather than using new phenotypic data, the later analysis identified candidate immune exposures from TCR beta sequences and from how often those sequences occurred across donors. Besides the first cohort of roughly 660 subjects, a separate validation cohort made up of 120 different subjects was used. On average, about 240,000 unique TCR beta nucleotide sequences were sequenced per donor among about 400 genotyped donors of the cohort, with roughly 19% of those sequences being non-productive. To predict cytomegalovirus infection status, the study combined high-throughput TCR immunosequencing, statistical association of individual TCRs with disease status, and machine learning. Several DR-DQ haplotypes were treated as single units for association and clustering because of strong linkage in the cohort. The study was designed to test whether signatures of past pathogen exposure could be identified by cataloging public T cell receptors. All discovery cohort repertoires had been generated on a single sequencing platform. The T cell repertoires of some 670 subjects were profiled by immunosequencing and related to cytomegalovirus serostatus. In a later genetic analysis, genome-wide SNP genotypes for 398 of the 666 donors were used, and that subset was treated as a discovery cohort. To decide whether each TCR beta V gene segment behaved as functional or pseudogenic, an earlier analysis of nearly 600 of the donors relied on high-throughput TCR beta sequencing. Of the roughly 430 genotyped donors, approximately 83% fell in the genetic ancestry cluster associated with self-reported Caucasian donors. Donor age, sex, ethnicity and CMV serostatus were collected together with the repertoire data. In a later analysis, previously published TCR beta repertoires from fewer than 750 donors were re-analyzed and high-resolution HLA genotyping was added so that TCR occurrence patterns could be studied. Roughly 300 gigabases of sequencing data and tens of millions of unique TCR sequences made up an early release that covered approximately 650 HLA-typed donors. HLA typing covered class I and class II loci at four-digit resolution.

Regarding this clone: The target of this receptor is not known. Qualities for individual bases were not recorded, and no much larger clone is one base off.

In total, over 600 healthy bone marrow donors made up the cohort. All cohort members were sampled while nominally healthy, although unrecorded immune exposures were likely present. The donor was CMV seropositive and was included in the group of 250 to 350 seropositive cohort members. Every donor gave a peripheral blood sample, and the peripheral blood mononuclear cells from that sample were used for TCR beta sequencing. Genomic DNA was extracted from the blood cell samples with the Qiagen DNeasy Blood Extraction Kit. CDR1 MNHNS and CDR2 SASEGT are derived from the germline V gene. Including cysteine and phenylalanine, the CDR3 has 13 amino acids. Just CDR3 DNA is preserved here, 39 bases in frame from base 1. The V and J ends are trimmed by 1 base and 9 bases, leaving 12 bases between them. The library was produced with the immunoSEQ multiplex PCR assay. For the multiplex PCR, a mixture combining 60 forward primers for TCR Vbeta segments and 13 reverse primers for TCR Jbeta segments was used. Amplification of the CDR3 region of rearranged TCR beta genes was performed with a multiplex PCR assay on genomic DNA. The amplified TCR beta libraries were sequenced on the Illumina HiSeq System as 87-base-pair reads. The paper's processing steps were these. A later analysis counted approximately 76 million unique TCR beta chains across the 640 or so repertoires, and 9.5 million to 11 million of these chains were shared by at least two donors. Raw reads were error-corrected and collapsed into unique sequences by a nearest-neighbor algorithm in which closely related sequences were merged to remove PCR and sequencing errors. Alignment of CDR3 sequences to IMGT reference sequences was used to assign V, D and J gene segments. For a sequence to be retained, a match of at least six nucleotides was required to both a V gene segment and a J gene segment. A rearrangement was called productive if the CDR3 had no stop codons and remained in frame with V and J, and every other rearrangement was called non-productive. Following IMGT convention, CDR3 was defined as the stretch from the second conserved V-encoded cysteine up to the conserved J-encoded phenylalanine. In an earlier analysis of around 600 of the donors, sequences lacking an unambiguous match to a single V gene segment were excluded. An earlier analysis of roughly 590 of the donors called V segments functional above 56.7% productive rearrangements and segregating when the between-donor standard deviation exceeded 5%. A statistical classification framework was built for diagnosing cytomegalovirus status from the catalog of TCR beta chain sequences. In a later analysis, TCR nucleotide sequences were compared against IMGT/GENE-DB human TR gene sequences so that V and J genes could be assigned. Using the TCRdist pipeline, a later analysis assigned CDR3 sequences along with most-parsimonious VDJ recombination scenarios. A later analysis defined each TCR beta chain by its CDR3 amino acid sequence plus V-gene family, and excluded reads lacking a unique V-gene family. As a way to deal with suspected cross-contamination and a sequencing artifact, a later analysis dropped hundreds of nucleotide sequences that were highly shared and had low generation probability. In a later analysis, a clonal expansion index was calculated for each public chain from normalized within-repertoire ranks of inferred template counts. In a later analysis, generation probabilities were computed with a VDJ recombination model fitted to out-of-frame rearrangements, and the resulting probabilities were checked against IGoR. In a later analysis, hypergeometric tests were used to score TCR-TCR, TCR-HLA and TCR-CMV co-occurrence, with a repertoire-size bias correction applied to TCR pairs. False discovery rates were estimated in a later analysis by permuting HLA or CMV assignments 20 times. In a later analysis, co-occurring TCRs were grouped with DBSCAN, and TCRdist sequence similarity was added when clustering was performed within HLA-allele-positive subsets. Repertoires with fewer than 30,000 or more than 120,000 public chains were left out of co-occurrence clustering, as were about 5 repertoires with anomalous nucleotide sharing. This immuneACCESS table, as held by TCRdb, lists in-frame sequences with V and J called but not all clones. Of the missing ones, under half trace to an unresolved V gene in checked studies; the others have no known cause. For V, J and clone size, that table is used; D and trimming come from the DNA. In this sample the table shows under 150,000 clones, under 70% of which occur a single time. The ten biggest clones cover about 8.3% of the sample.

Beyond this particular receptor, the publication reports: In a later analysis, several top co-occurrence clusters were reported to appear linked to parvovirus B19, influenza, CMV and Epstein-Barr virus. Because some donors lacked HLA typing at each locus, the association tests relied only on the typed subset. When HLA alleles, especially DR and DQ, strongly co-occurred, attributing TCR associations to individual alleles was difficult. The sequencing pipeline was judged likely to have produced a cluster of highly shared sequence variants as a technical artifact. The 87-base-pair reads could not distinguish some IMGT-functional V segments, including TRBV6-2 and TRBV6-3, so those segments were excluded. A further reported finding was that TCR beta sequences accurately predicted the HLA-A and HLA-B alleles for most subjects in the first cohort. Most CMV-associated TCR beta chains appeared to be HLA-restricted in a later analysis, and the HLA associations seemed to be driven largely by CMV exposure. In a later analysis, the rate of TCR association differed among HLA loci, with DRB1 alleles having the most associated TCRs and HLA-C alleles having the fewest. V-gene and J-gene trimming of TCR beta chains was associated with a missense DCLRE1C variant in a later genetic analysis, and the association was replicated in an independent cohort. Most TCR sequences were seen in very few donors, while some public TCRs were found in many individuals. The cohort was sequenced for TCR beta chains only, and without alpha or paired-chain data the features that could be detected were limited. Immune exposure information for the cohort was limited to CMV serostatus. Because counts were too low, approximately 15 rarely observed V segments, including chromosome 9 orphons, were excluded from the earlier analysis of a few hundred of the donors. A later genetic analysis reported fewer N-insertions in productive TCRs among donors in an Asian-associated ancestry cluster than the roughly 640-donor mean. The presence/absence analyses assumed that sequencing depth was roughly uniform across donors, and that assumption may not be true. An earlier analysis of approximately 570 of the donors showed that most TCR beta V segments appeared in productive rearrangements either about 90% or about 30% of the time, which broadly matched IMGT annotations. The authors suggested that the approach could potentially be generalized to other disease states and immunological phenotypes. Linkage disequilibrium might explain the correlated functional status among segregating V segments, but an unknown experimental factor could not be excluded. In vitro tests confirmed that three of the cytomegalovirus-associated TCR beta chains recognize cytomegalovirus antigens. At a false discovery rate of 0.05, a later analysis linked 16,951 TCR beta sequences to specific HLA alleles. Cytomegalovirus status was reported to be diagnosed by the classifier with high specificity and sensitivity in both the original and validation cohorts. In the study, some 160 TCR beta chains were listed as associated with cytomegalovirus. In a later analysis, HLA-associated TCR beta chains were found to be more clonally expanded and to have lower generation probabilities than equally common non-associated chains.

This receptor was identified in a young man in good health and CMV-seropositive. The V and J genes are TRBV6-1 and TRBJ2-5, and TRBD2 may be the D gene, going by 6 matching bases. Sequenced input: PBMCs. CDR3 sequence: CASSEGGGLAQYF. DNA sequence: TGTGCCAGCAGTGAAGGGGGAGGCCTCGCCCAGTACTTC.